The 29 T cell receptor beta chains in this list originate from one sample, sequenced in a study of human T cells and chemical hapten exposure. This sample's time point: patch test 2, 6 weeks after DPC sensitization. Treatment noted: therapeutic diphenylcyclopropenone sensitization with weekly scalp DPC. TCRdb itself ran the RACE reads through MiXCR, one entry per CDR3 protein. The sample shows some 70,000 distinct CDR3 sequences, 10% to 13% of them seen only once. This sample comprised whole blood, obtained in connection with sensitization to the hapten diphenylcyclopropenone (DPC). The receptors originated from a woman in her fifties or sixties with alopecia areata. Some clones in this sample may be carry-over from other donors' samples.

In nucleotides, the CDR3 is TGTGCCAGCAGTGAAATTAATGGACTAGGAGGCCAAGAGACCCAGTACTTC. It encodes CASSEINGLGGQETQYF. The chain is built from TRBV2 and TRBJ2-5; 7 positions agree with TRBD2. The CDR3 is made up of 17 amino acids. Germline V lookup: CDR1 SNHLY, CDR2 FYNNEI. V lost 2 bases to trimming and J lost 1 base; unmatched junction nucleotides: 10.

In its sample, this clonotype was seen many times. The V gene is TRBV28, the J gene TRBJ1-2, with unresolved D. V dropped 1 base and J dropped 4 bases, with 10 bases sitting between them. Germline CDR1 MDHEN, CDR2 SYDVKM. This CDR3 has 14 amino acids. The CDR3 nucleotides are TGTGCCAGCAGTTTATTGCAGGCCTTCTATGGCTACACCTTC. The encoded protein is CASSLLQAFYGYTF.

This clonotype was detected ten times or more. This chain connects TRBV18 to TRBJ1-1, with TRBD1 matching 12 bases. Germline V gene sequence: CDR1 KGHSH, CDR2 LQKENI. CDR3 size: 15 residues. J gave up 8 bases and V 4 bases, and 8 bases lay outside the gene matches. The DNA of the CDR3 is TGTGCCAGCTCACAAAGGGGGACAGGGGGCGTCGAAGCTTTCTTT. Its translation: CASSQRGTGGVEAFF.

V is TRBV27 and J is TRBJ1-2, with D perhaps TRBD1 (6 bases). The ends were cut back, 6 bases at V and 0 bases at J, with 11 bases in the middle. The CDR3 extends over 14 amino acids. Germline CDR1 MNHEY, CDR2 SMNVEV (reference sequence). The CDR3 sequence: CASRGHYPNYGYTF. CDR3 bases: TGTGCCAGCAGGGGACATTACCCTAACTATGGCTACACCTTC.

This clonotype was detected ten times or more. The chain links TRBV18 to TRBJ2-7; D is unclear. The CDR3 is 11 amino acids. Germline CDR1 and CDR2: KGHSH and LQKENI. The germline V and J ends were trimmed by 2 bases and 4 bases, with 3 bases remaining between them. The CDR3 loop is CASSPGYEQYF. The DNA of the CDR3 is TGTGCCAGCTCACCAGGGTACGAGCAGTACTTC.

Ten or more counts support this clonotype. The chain combines TRBV11-2 with TRBJ2-1; TRBD2 matches 12 bases. Germline V gene data show CDR1 as SGHAT and CDR2 as FQNNGV. The CDR3 is 15 residues long. V dropped 3 bases and J dropped 6; count of bases not matched to a gene: 3. CDR3 sequence: CASSLTSGSVNEQFF. DNA of the CDR3: TGTGCCAGCAGCTTGACTAGCGGGAGTGTCAATGAGCAGTTCTTC.

This clonotype was picked up many times. The chain links TRBV2 to TRBJ1-6; D is undetermined. This CDR3 contains 14 residues. Germline V CDR1 and CDR2: SNHLY, FYNNEI. V lost 3 bases, J lost 2 bases, and 5 bases lay in between. The CDR3 is CASSDYAYNSPLHF. CDR3 DNA: TGTGCCAGCAGTGACTACGCCTATAATTCACCCCTCCACTTT.

The chain employs TRBV13 and TRBJ2-3, with D tentatively TRBD2 (6 bases). The V gene's germline CDR1 is PRHDT and CDR2 FYEKMQ (reference sequence). Trimming cost V 5 bases and J 5 bases, with 11 bases left between them. This CDR3 is 13 amino acids long. CDR3 sequence reads: CASSLSAGDTQYF. CDR3 nucleotide sequence: TGTGCCAGCAGCCTATCAGCGGGAGATACGCAGTATTTT.

This clonotype was detected many times. The CDR3 region is CASSQKVASGRGSYNEQFF. The DNA for the CDR3 is TGTGCCAGCAGCCAGAAGGTAGCTAGCGGGAGGGGGTCCTACAATGAGCAGTTCTTC. The J gene is TRBJ2-1, the V gene TRBV4-2; 12 bases align to TRBD2. This CDR3 region has 19 residues. Germline CDR1 and CDR2: LGHNA and YNFKEQ. V gave up 3 bases and J gave up 1 base; unmatched junction bases: 10.

This clonotype came up a few times. At one end the junction does not follow the germline gene, possibly because of a read error. V usage is TRBV4-2 and J usage is TRBJ1-1; 7 positions match TRBD1. CDR1 and CDR2 (germline): LGHNA, YNFKEQ. This CDR3 is built from 15 residues. In DNA, the CDR3 is TGTGCCAGCAGCCAACCGGGACAGCCGAACGCTGAAGCTTTCTTT. This gives the protein CASSQPGQPNAEAFF.

The chain employs TRBV11-2 and TRBJ2-3; 7 bases fit TRBD2. Trimming at V came to 5 bases and at J to 4 bases, leaving 12 bases not matched to a gene. There are 16 residues in the CDR3. CDR1 is SGHAT and CDR2 is FQNNGV in the germline V gene. The CDR3 region is CASSPLGRETADTQYF. The CDR3 DNA reads TGTGCCAGCAGCCCTCTCGGGCGGGAGACGGCAGATACGCAGTATTTT.

This chain connects TRBV20-1 to TRBJ2-3; 9 bases match TRBD1. The junction had 6 bases not matched to a gene; V was cut back by 1 base and J by 1 base. The CDR3 spans 16 residues. CDR1 and CDR2 (germline): DFQATT, SNEGSKA (reference sequence). CDR3 in amino acids: CSARVRTGEGTDTQYF. The CDR3 coding sequence is TGCAGTGCTAGAGTCCGGACAGGGGAAGGCACAGATACGCAGTATTTT.

This clonotype showed up many times. The chain carries TRBV29-1 and TRBJ2-3, with TRBD2 identical over 11 bases. The germline V gene has CDR1 SQVTM and CDR2 ANQGSEA. The ends lost 2 bases at V and 4 bases at J; junction bases unmatched: 2. The CDR3 is 14 amino acids. DNA of the CDR3: TGCAGCGTTGAAATAGCGGGAGGGCCAGATACGCAGTATTTT. It is translated as CSVEIAGGPDTQYF.

This clonotype was recorded many times. The chain carries TRBV5-6 and TRBJ2-7; D is uncertain. Germline-derived CDR1 and CDR2 are SGHDT and YYEEEE. There are 9 residues in the CDR3. Trimming shortened V by 5 bases and J by 6 bases, and 3 bases separated the two germline ends. Here the CDR3 DNA reads TGTGCCAGCAGGGCCGAGCAGTACTTC. It specifies CASRAEQYF.

This clonotype occurred a few times. The CDR3 region has the DNA TGCAGTGCTAGAGACCCCCACACCAGCGGAATTGGGTACACAGATACGCAGTATTTT. Amino acids: CSARDPHTSGIGYTDTQYF. This chain uses TRBV20-1 with TRBJ2-3, with D perhaps matching TRBD2 (5 bases). V was trimmed by 0 bases and J by 2 bases, leaving 24 bases between them. The CDR3 covers 19 residues. Germline CDR1 DFQATT, CDR2 SNEGSKA (reference sequence).

V is TRBV5-1 and J is TRBJ1-1; 9 positions agree with TRBD1. Germline values: CDR1 SGHRS, CDR2 YFSETQ. Trimming at V came to 4 bases and at J to 5 bases, leaving 9 bases not matched to a gene. CDR3 size: 15 residues. CDR3 loop: CASSPTTGGGTEAFF. The CDR3 DNA sequence: TGCGCCAGCAGCCCAACCACAGGGGGCGGAACTGAAGCTTTCTTT. The complete variable domain, with remaining parts taken from reference TRBV5-1 and TRBJ1-1, reads KAGVTQTPRYLIKTRGQQVTLSCSPISGHRSVSWYQQTPGQGLQFLFEYFSETQRNKGNFPGRFSGRQFSNSRSEMNVSTLELGDSALYLCASSPTTGGGTEAFFGQGTRLTVV.

The table lists this clonotype with a few counts. In DNA, the CDR3 is TGCGCCAGCAGCCCTTGGACAGGGGGTGCCTACGAGCAGTACTTC. Translation gives CASSPWTGGAYEQYF. J is TRBJ2-7 and V is TRBV5-1; 10 bases are a match to TRBD1. Trimming removed 4 bases from V and 2 bases from J; junction bases left unmatched: 6. The CDR3 covers 15 residues. Germline CDR1 SGHRS, CDR2 YFSETQ.

In its sample, this clonotype was seen a few times. The chain joins TRBV5-5 to TRBJ1-3, with 7 bases aligning to TRBD1. Looked up from germline, CDR1 is SGHKS and CDR2 is YYEKEE (reference sequence). The CDR3 length is 19 residues. Trimming removed 1 base from V and 0 bases from J; junction bases left unmatched: 13. The CDR3 nucleotides read TGTGCCAGCAGCTTGCGGGGGACAGAATCTTTTCTCTCTGGAAACACCATATATTTT. As protein: CASSLRGTESFLSGNTIYF.

As regards this clonotype: A much larger clone sits a single nucleotide away, making a read error possible. This sequence joins TRBV7-2 and TRBJ1-2; 7 nucleotides match TRBD1. The CDR3 runs to 13 residues. Germline V CDR1 and CDR2: SGHTA, FQGNSA. V trimming: 1 base; J trimming: 6 bases; junction bases outside the gene matches: 2. Here the CDR3 reads CASSLVQGDGYTF. In nucleotides, the CDR3 is TGTGCCAGCAGCTTAGTGCAGGGGGATGGCTACACCTTC. Looking up the rest from reference TRBV7-2 and TRBJ1-2 gives the full variable domain: GAGVSQSPSNKVTEKGKDVELRCDPISGHTALYWYRQSLGQGLEFLIYFQGNSAPDKSGLPSDRFSAERTGGSVSTLTIQRTQQEDSAVYLCASSLVQGDGYTFGSGTRLTVV.

There are many counts of this clonotype. The V call is TRBV29-1, the J call TRBJ2-6; possibly TRBD1 for D (5 bases). V lost 1 base and J lost 2, with 12 bases in between. The CDR3 sequence is 16 residues long. Germline V gene data show CDR1 as SQVTM and CDR2 as ANQGSEA. The CDR3 region has the DNA TGCAGCGTTGAAGCGAAAGGGGTCGCTGGGGCCAACGTCCTGACTTTC. It codes for CSVEAKGVAGANVLTF. Variable domain in full (rest from reference TRBV29-1 and TRBJ2-6): SAVISQKPSRDICQRGTSLTIQCQVDSQVTMMFWYRQQPGQSLTLIATANQGSEATYESGFVIDKFPISRPNLTFSTLTVSNMSPEDSSIYLCSVEAKGVAGANVLTFGAGSRLTVL.

This clonotype was detected ten times or more. This sequence joins TRBV12-3 or TRBV12-4 and TRBJ1-5, with D perhaps TRBD1 (5 bases). CDR3 length: 15 residues. Trimming removed 3 bases from V and 2 bases from J, with 11 bases in between. The CDR3 DNA reads TGTGCCAGCAGTTTTTCAGCGGGGGGCAATCAGCCCCAGCATTTT. Its translation is CASSFSAGGNQPQHF.

This clonotype was observed at least ten times. This chain joins TRBV20-1 and TRBJ2-1; 7 nucleotides agree with TRBD2. CDR1 is DFQATT and CDR2 is SNEGSKA in the germline V gene (reference sequence). The CDR3 sequence is 17 residues long. The ends lost 5 bases at V and 2 bases at J; junction bases unmatched: 15. The DNA for the CDR3 is TGCAGTGCTCTGGAGCTAGCGGCTTATCGAGCCTACAATGAGCAGTTCTTC. It specifies CSALELAAYRAYNEQFF.

Ten or more counts support this clonotype. This chain links TRBV29-1 with TRBJ1-1; D is unclear. This CDR3 is built from 13 residues. Trimming took 4 bases from V and 1 from J, leaving 10 bases between them. Germline values: CDR1 SQVTM, CDR2 ANQGSEA. CDR3 nucleotide sequence: TGCAGCGTTGCGCGGGTACCGAACACTGAAGCTTTCTTT. Protein product: CSVARVPNTEAFF.

This clonotype was observed a few times. The chain recombines TRBV13 with TRBJ2-5; D perhaps matches TRBD2 (5 bases). This CDR3 is built from 16 residues. Germline CDR1 PRHDT, CDR2 FYEKMQ (reference sequence). With 1 base removed from V and 2 bases from J, the gap between germline ends came to 14 bases. Here the CDR3 DNA reads TGTGCCAGCAGCTTAGACCGCGGGCCTTCTCAAGAGACCCAGTACTTC. Encoded protein: CASSLDRGPSQETQYF.

In this sample, this clonotype turned up a few times. V usage is TRBV5-1 and J usage is TRBJ2-1, with TRBD2 as a possible D gene (5 bases). V was cut by 0 bases and J by 2 bases, with 12 bases left in between. The CDR3 contains 16 residues. CDR1 and CDR2 from the germline V gene are SGHRS and YFSETQ. The CDR3 spells CASSLAGWRAYNEQFF. For the CDR3, the DNA is TGCGCCAGCAGCTTGGCCGGGTGGCGGGCCTACAATGAGCAGTTCTTC.

This clonotype was detected a few times. This chain links TRBV25-1 with TRBJ1-1; D remains unclear. The CDR3 is 12 amino acids. Germline CDR1 reads MGHDK; CDR2 reads SYGVNS. Between the trimmed V and J ends, which lost 4 bases and 4 bases, there was a span of 7 bases. The DNA for the CDR3 is TGTGCCAGCAGTGGAGGTCCCACTGAAGCTTTCTTT. This codes for CASSGGPTEAFF.

As regards this clonotype: A much larger clone is a single base away; this may be a read error. The V call is TRBV19, the J call TRBJ1-5, with D uncertain. Trimming took 1 base from V and 5 from J, leaving 9 bases between them. The germline gives CDR1 LNHDA, CDR2 SQIVND (reference sequence). The CDR3 loop spans 14 amino acids. The CDR3 reads CASSIGDNDQPQHF. The CDR3 DNA reads as TGTGCCAGTAGTATAGGTGACAATGATCAGCCCCAGCATTTT.

In this sample, this clonotype turned up many times. The CDR3: CASSPLLSLAGVNEQFF. The CDR3 region has the DNA TGTGCCAGCAGCCCTTTACTAAGCCTAGCGGGAGTCAATGAGCAGTTCTTC. The chain combines TRBV5-6 with TRBJ2-1, with 10 bases lining up with TRBD2. The CDR3 extends over 17 amino acids. V was pared by 4 bases and J by 6 bases, with 13 bases of the junction left unmatched. The germline CDR1 and CDR2 sequences are SGHDT and YYEEEE.

V and J are TRBV11-2 and TRBJ2-5; D remains unclear. The CDR3 consists of 13 residues. V gave up 6 bases and J gave up 1 base, with 9 bases separating them. Germline assignment: CDR1 SGHAT and CDR2 FQNNGV. CDR3 sequence: CASRTVIQETQYF. The CDR3 nucleotides read TGTGCCAGCAGAACGGTGATCCAAGAGACCCAGTACTTC.